This T cell receptor beta chain was documented in a study of blood T cell repertoires in COVID-19. About the study: Samples of COVID-19 (acute and convalescent) were obtained from the United States, Italy and Spain. The cDNA or gDNA used as material had been derived from T cells, B-cell-depleted T cells, or PBMCs.

It was during active infection that Seattle patients were enrolled and then longitudinally followed. The protocol was immunoSEQ multiplex PCR, while the TCRdb copy is restricted to in-frame clones and leaves out a portion. The sample includes tens of thousands of clones, around 74% of them seen just once. The CDR3 contains 16 residues. Germline-derived CDR1 and CDR2 are LNHNV and YYDKDF (reference sequence). Trimming cost V 1 base and J 3 bases, with 13 bases left between them. This chain connects TRBV15 to TRBJ1-3; no definite D call. Specimen: peripheral blood. The clonotype originates from a man aged 50 to 60 with COVID-19, enrolled during active disease. The CDR3 bases are TGTGCCACCAGCAGAGGAGGGTCAGTGCGTGGAAACACCATATATTTT. Its protein product is CATSRGGSVRGNTIYF.